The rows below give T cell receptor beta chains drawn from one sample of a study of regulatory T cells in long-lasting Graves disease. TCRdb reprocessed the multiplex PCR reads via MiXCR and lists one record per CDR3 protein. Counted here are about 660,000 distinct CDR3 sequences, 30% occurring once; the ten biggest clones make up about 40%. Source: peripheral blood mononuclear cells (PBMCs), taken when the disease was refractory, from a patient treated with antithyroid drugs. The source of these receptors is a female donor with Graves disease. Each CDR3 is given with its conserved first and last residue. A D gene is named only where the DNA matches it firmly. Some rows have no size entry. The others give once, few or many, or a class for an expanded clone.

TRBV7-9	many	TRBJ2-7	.	TGTGCCAGCAGTATTCTAGTTTTGGGCGAGCAGTACTTC	CASSILVLGEQYF
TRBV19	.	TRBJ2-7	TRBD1	TGTGCCAGCACGAACAGGGGGGACGAGCAGTACTTC	CASTNRGDEQYF
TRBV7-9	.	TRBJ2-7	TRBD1	TGTGCCAGCAGCTTAGAGCAGGGGGCAGCGTGGGCCTACGAGCAGTACTTC	CASSLEQGAAWAYEQYF
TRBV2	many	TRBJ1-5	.	TGTGCCAGTGGGACGGAGGACAATCAGCCCCAGCATTTT	CASGTEDNQPQHF
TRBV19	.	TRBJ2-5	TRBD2	TGTGCCAGTAGTGACTACGAGACTAGCGGGAAAAAGGGGACCCAGTACTTC	CASSDYETSGKKGTQYF
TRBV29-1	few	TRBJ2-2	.	TGCAGCGTTGTCAGCCCTAACACCGGGGAGCTGTTTTTT	CSVVSPNTGELFF
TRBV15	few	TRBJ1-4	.	TGTGCCACCAGCAGAGAGGACCGAGTCCTAAAACTGTTTTTT	CATSREDRVLKLFF
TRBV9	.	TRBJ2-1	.	TGTGCCAGCAGCGTTAAAAGTAGCGCTTACAATGAGCAGTTCTTC	CASSVKSSAYNEQFF
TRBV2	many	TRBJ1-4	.	TGTGCCAGCAGGGGAGAAACTAATGAAAAACTGTTTTTT	CASRGETNEKLFF
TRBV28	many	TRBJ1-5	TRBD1	TGTGCCAGCAATCCACAGGGGGCAGGTAATCAGCCCCAGCATTTT	CASNPQGAGNQPQHF
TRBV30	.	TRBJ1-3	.	TGTGCCTGGGGTCAGCAGGGAAACACCATATATTTT	CAWGQQGNTIYF
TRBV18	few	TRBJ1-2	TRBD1	TGTGCCAGCTCCCCCACTCTGGACAGGTCCAACTATGGCTACACCTTC	CASSPTLDRSNYGYTF
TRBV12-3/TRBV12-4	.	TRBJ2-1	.	TGTGCCAGCAGTTTCCGGGACAACAACAATGAGCAGTTCTTC	CASSFRDNNNEQFF
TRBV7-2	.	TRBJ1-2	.	TGTGCCAGCAGCTCCTGGAACAGGGATCACTATGGCTACACCTTC	CASSSWNRDHYGYTF
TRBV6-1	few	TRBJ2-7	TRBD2	TGTGCCAGCAGTCTACCCCAACTAGCGGGAGGGCCTTACGACGAGCAGTACTTC	CASSLPQLAGGPYDEQYF
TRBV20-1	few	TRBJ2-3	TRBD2	TGCAGTGCTATCGGACTAGCGGGAGTAGGGCGGACAGATACGCAGTATTTT	CSAIGLAGVGRTDTQYF
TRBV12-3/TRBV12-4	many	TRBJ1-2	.	TGTGCCAGCAGTTTAGCATCGGGGGATCTATGGTATGGCTACACCTTC	CASSLASGDLWYGYTF
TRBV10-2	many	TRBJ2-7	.	TGTGCCAGCAGTGAAGTGATGAGCTCCTACGAGCAGTACTTC	CASSEVMSSYEQYF
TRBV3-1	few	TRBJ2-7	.	TGTGCCAGCAGCCCCACCGGGACTTCAGCCTACGAGCAGTACTTC	CASSPTGTSAYEQYF
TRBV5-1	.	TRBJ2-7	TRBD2	TGCGCCGGACCGGGACTAGCGGCTCTTCCTTCCTACGAGCAGTACTTC	CAGPGLAALPSYEQYF
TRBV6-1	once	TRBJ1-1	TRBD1	TGTGCCAGCCACACAGGGGGGAGCACTGAAGCTTTCTTT	CASHTGGSTEAFF
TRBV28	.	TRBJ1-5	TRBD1	TGTGCCAGCAGTTTATGGGCCGGGACAGGTGGGGCGAGGCCCCAGCATTTT	CASSLWAGTGGARPQHF
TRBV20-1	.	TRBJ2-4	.	TGCAGTGCCAGGTCCTACTGGGCCAAAAACATTCAGTACTTC	CSARSYWAKNIQYF
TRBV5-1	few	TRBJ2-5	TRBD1	TGCGCCAGCAGTCGACAGGGGTCCGCGGGGTGGACCCAGTACTTC	CASSRQGSAGWTQYF
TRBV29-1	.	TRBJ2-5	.	TGCAGCGTTGAGGAGGGAGGAAAGACCCAGTACTTC	CSVEEGGKTQYF
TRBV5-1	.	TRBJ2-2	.	TGCGCCAGCAGCTTGGACGGGACTGCGAACACCGGGGAGCTGTTTTTT	CASSLDGTANTGELFF
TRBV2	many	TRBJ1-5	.	TGTGCCAGCCAGAGCCAGTATAGCAATCAGCCCCAGCATTTT	CASQSQYSNQPQHF
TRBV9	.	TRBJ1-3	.	TGTGCCAGCAGCGTAGGAGGGGTGGACACCATATATTTT	CASSVGGVDTIYF
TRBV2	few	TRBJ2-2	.	TGTGCCAGCAGTGGACTATACACCGGGGAGCTGTTTTTT	CASSGLYTGELFF
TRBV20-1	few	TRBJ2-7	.	TGCAGTGCAAGTAGAGCGGAGGTCGCCCACTACGAGCAGTACTTC	CSASRAEVAHYEQYF
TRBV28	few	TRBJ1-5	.	TGTGCCAGCAGTTTAACCGCAGGGGTACAGCCCCAGCATTTT	CASSLTAGVQPQHF
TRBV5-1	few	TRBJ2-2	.	TGCGCCAGCAGCTTTCGAATCTCGAACACCGGGGAGCTGTTTTTT	CASSFRISNTGELFF
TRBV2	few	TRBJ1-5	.	TGTGCCAGCAGTGAGCTAGGGGGGAGTGTCAATCAGCCCCAGCATTTT	CASSELGGSVNQPQHF
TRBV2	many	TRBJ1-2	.	TGTGCCAGCAGAGTGGGGGGGGTATCTTATGGCTACACCTTC	CASRVGGVSYGYTF
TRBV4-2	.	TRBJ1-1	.	TGTGCCAGCAGCCAAGAAAGGGAGGGGTGGTCGGGCAGGCGCTCGAACACTGAAGCTTTCTTT	CASSQEREGWSGRRSNTEAFF